One and the same sample provided the 16 T cell receptor beta chains below, sequenced in a study of cytomegalovirus exposure and HLA in healthy donors. The PCR had 60 Vbeta and 13 Jbeta primers. The data were produced by immunoSEQ multiplex PCR, yet TCRdb's version contains in-frame clones alone and is incomplete. In the table there are 85,000 to 120,000 clones, 60% to 75% of which are singletons. Sequences were obtained from PBMCs. The receptors were sampled from a male donor in good health and CMV-seropositive.

Here the CDR3 reads CASSSGTGSEQFF. Here the CDR3 DNA reads TGTGCCAGCAGCTCCGGGACAGGTAGTGAGCAGTTCTTC. V is TRBV5-4 and J is TRBJ2-1, with TRBD1 matching over 8 bases. This CDR3 has 13 residues. Germline loops: CDR1 SGHNT, CDR2 YYREEE (reference sequence). Trimming at V came to 3 bases and at J to 9 bases, leaving 5 bases not matched to a gene.

V gene TRBV5-4 combines with J gene TRBJ1-5; D perhaps matches TRBD1 (5 bases). CDR3 length: 17 residues. CDR1 SGHNT and CDR2 YYREEE come from the germline V gene (reference sequence). V was pared by 0 bases and J by 0 bases, with 13 bases between. CDR3 DNA: TGTGCCAGCAGCTTGGAGGGGAAGGTGGATAGCAATCAGCCCCAGCATTTT. As protein: CASSLEGKVDSNQPQHF.

The rearrangement uses TRBV7-2 and TRBJ1-5, with 8 nucleotides matching TRBD1. V dropped 5 bases and J dropped 6; count of bases not matched to a gene: 6. The CDR3 consists of 14 residues. In germline, CDR1 is SGHTA, CDR2 FQGNSA. The CDR3 DNA reads TGTGCCAGCAGCGAGAAGACAGGGGCTCAGCCCCAGCATTTT. It translates to CASSEKTGAQPQHF.

V is TRBV25-1 and J is TRBJ2-1; possibly TRBD2 for D (6 bases). This CDR3 region has 15 residues. Germline CDR1 MGHDK, CDR2 SYGVNS. V gave up 2 bases and J gave up 6 bases, with 14 bases separating them. The CDR3 here is CASSETGLRVNEQFF. The CDR3 DNA is TGTGCCAGCAGTGAAACGGGACTGAGGGTCAATGAGCAGTTCTTC.

The chain employs TRBV4-3 and TRBJ2-2; tentative D call: TRBD1 (6 bases). The CDR3 runs to 17 residues. The germline V gene has CDR1 LGHNA and CDR2 YSLEER. Between the trimmed V and J ends, which lost 4 bases and 5 bases, there was a span of 20 bases. CDR3 bases: TGCGCCAGCAGCCTTCCGAGGGGGACCGGGAAGACCGGGGAGCTGTTTTTT. This translates into CASSLPRGTGKTGELFF.

This sequence joins TRBV19 and TRBJ2-3; 9 positions agree with TRBD1. This CDR3 contains 14 residues. The germline V gene has CDR1 LNHDA and CDR2 SQIVND (reference sequence). V lost 6 bases to trimming and J lost 4 bases; unmatched junction nucleotides: 5. This CDR3 reads CASRNRGLADTQYF. In nucleotides, the CDR3 is TGTGCCAGTAGGAACAGGGGGCTCGCAGATACGCAGTATTTT.

This clone was counted between two and nine times. The rearrangement joins TRBV6-5 to TRBJ2-7; 11 bases are shared with TRBD2. V gave up 6 bases and J gave up 9 bases; unmatched junction bases: 10. The CDR3 consists of 14 residues. From germline, CDR1 is MNHEY and CDR2 SVGAGI. This CDR3 is CASRRLAGPFGQYF. Here the CDR3 DNA reads TGTGCCAGCAGGCGACTAGCGGGACCGTTCGGGCAGTACTTC.

In its sample, this clone is medium-sized (0.01 to 0.1%). In the same sample, other DNA sequences code for this CDR3. The chain carries TRBV7-6 and TRBJ2-2; D call uncertain. V was clipped by 1 base and J by 4 bases, with 4 bases between them. The CDR3 totals 13 residues. Germline V lookup: CDR1 SGHVS, CDR2 FNYEAQ. This CDR3 reads CASSLVSTGELFF. CDR3 coding DNA: TGTGCCAGCAGCTTAGTCTCCACCGGGGAGCTGTTTTTT.

The genes are TRBV2 and TRBJ2-6; D perhaps matches TRBD1 (5 bases). CDR3 length: 17 amino acids. Germline CDR1 SNHLY, CDR2 FYNNEI. V lost 4 bases, J lost 2 bases, and 15 bases lay in between. CDR3 in DNA: TGTGCCAGCAGTGTAGTCAGGGTGGCGGCTGGGGCCAACGTCCTGACTTTC. Translated: CASSVVRVAAGANVLTF.

The J gene is TRBJ1-6, the V gene TRBV5-1, with D perhaps TRBD1 (5 bases). Germline CDR1 and CDR2: SGHRS and YFSETQ. The CDR3 is 15 amino acids. The V end lost 1 base, the J end lost 7 bases, and 12 bases lay between the germline ends. Here the CDR3 reads CASSLPNRRNSPLHF. In DNA, the CDR3 is TGCGCCAGCAGCTTGCCGAACAGGAGAAATTCACCCCTCCACTTT.

The V and J genes are TRBV5-1 and TRBJ2-5; TRBD1 matches 10 bases. CDR1 and CDR2 from the germline V gene are SGHRS and YFSETQ. The CDR3 has 15 amino acids. The J segment lost 5 bases and the V segment lost 3 bases, leaving 7 bases of the junction unmatched. The CDR3: CASSWRDRGLETQYF. The CDR3 DNA sequence: TGCGCCAGCAGCTGGCGGGACAGGGGCCTGGAGACCCAGTACTTC.

This chain connects TRBV9 to TRBJ1-5; D is ambiguous. Looked up from germline, CDR1 is SGDLS and CDR2 is YYNGEE. This CDR3 has 15 amino acids. V was pared by 1 base and J by 2 bases, with 10 bases between. In nucleotides, the CDR3 is TGTGCCAGCAGCGTATCGTCCGGGGGCAATCAGCCCCAGCATTTT. This encodes CASSVSSGGNQPQHF.

V is TRBV7-8 and J is TRBJ2-7; 8 bases are shared with TRBD1. With V trimmed by 0 bases and J by 4 bases, 8 bases remained unmatched. CDR1 and CDR2 (germline): SGHVS, FQNEAQ. The CDR3 length is 16 residues. The CDR3 loop is CASSLAHPGGGYEQYF. In DNA form, the CDR3 reads TGTGCCAGCAGCTTAGCGCATCCAGGGGGCGGGTACGAGCAGTACTTC.

The chain recombines TRBV5-1 with TRBJ2-3; D not certain. The CDR3 extends over 15 amino acids. V was cut by 6 bases and J by 0 bases, with 14 bases left in between. Per the germline V gene, CDR1 is SGHRS and CDR2 is YFSETQ. CDR3 loop: CASTKVDSSTDTQYF. DNA for the CDR3: TGCGCCAGCACAAAAGTAGATTCTAGCACAGATACGCAGTATTTT.

The chain employs TRBV28 and TRBJ2-7; D remains ambiguous. This CDR3 spans 12 amino acids. The V end was cut by 8 bases, the J end by 0 bases, with 8 bases between. The germline V gene has CDR1 MDHEN and CDR2 SYDVKM. The CDR3 reads CASQRSSYEQYF. The CDR3 nucleotides are TGTGCCAGCCAGCGTAGCTCCTACGAGCAGTACTTC.

V usage is TRBV5-6 and J usage is TRBJ1-5; D is unresolved. The V end lost 0 bases, the J end lost 8 bases, and 6 bases lay between the germline ends. The CDR3 contains 12 residues. CDR1 is SGHDT and CDR2 is YYEEEE in the germline V gene. CDR3 loop: CASSLGAEPQHF. The CDR3 DNA is TGTGCCAGCAGCTTGGGGGCTGAGCCCCAGCATTTT.